This T cell receptor (beta chain) is from a study of cytomegalovirus exposure and HLA in healthy donors. Study conclusions and caveats: Some V segments (TRBV6-2 and TRBV6-3 among them) were excluded as indistinguishable. In a later analysis, TCR beta V- and J-gene trimming was associated with a missense DCLRE1C variant.

PCR used 60 Vbeta primers and 13 Jbeta primers. The repertoire was sequenced with immunoSEQ multiplex PCR; TCRdb's copy has only in-frame clones and lacks some. Of around 80,000 clones listed, 9.5% to 13% were seen once; the top ten hold approximately 23%. Regarding this clone: What it recognizes is unknown.

With 5 bases clipped from V and 12 bases from J, the junction kept 8 bases outside the gene matches. Germline CDR1 MNHEY, CDR2 SVGAGI. The CDR3 is 13 amino acids. The sequence was obtained from a man in his 60s in good health and CMV-seropositive. Sequenced input: PBMCs. The gene calls are TRBV6-5 and TRBJ2-1; 9 positions agree with TRBD1. The CDR3 region is CASSPEPDRGQFF. The CDR3 region has the DNA TGTGCCAGCAGTCCCGAACCGGACAGGGGGCAGTTCTTC.